This entry features one T cell receptor beta chain sequence. One entry per CDR3 protein, called by TCRdb with MiXCR from the 5' RACE reads. The sample lists around 110,000 distinct CDR3 sequences, around an eighth seen once, with 27% in the top ten. Looked up from germline, CDR1 is SGDLS and CDR2 is YYNGEE. The CDR3 sequence is 13 residues long. V was clipped by 5 bases and J by 8 bases, with 13 bases between them. This specimen belongs to a study of T-cell memory formation after mild COVID-19. The clonotype comes from an adult woman who had mild COVID-19 (a few samples of this study predate the infection). Cell type and time point are not known. Material for sequencing was PBMCs or a T cell subset sorted from them (not recorded which). The genes are TRBV9 and TRBJ1-4; no firm D call. CDR3 amino acids: CASRGKGEEKLFF. CDR3 nucleotide sequence: TGTGCCAGCAGGGGGAAAGGAGAAGAAAAACTGTTTTTT.